Here is one TCR beta chain with its context. This entry belongs to a study of T-cell reconstitution after alpha-beta-depleted transplantation in children. Using unique molecular identifiers, the investigators prepared the TCRbeta library. MiXCR, applied by TCRdb to the PCR reads, yields one record per CDR3 protein. The profile shows around 100,000 distinct CDR3 sequences, around 10% of them singletons. Germline values: CDR1 SNHLY, CDR2 FYNNEI. V dropped 1 base and J dropped 4 bases, with 8 bases sitting between them. The CDR3 runs 14 residues. This chain connects TRBV2 to TRBJ2-1; D unresolved. This TCR came from a boy aged 2 to 9 with acute lymphoblastic leukemia, due to receive a stem cell transplant. Sequenced material: PBMCs, taken before TCRalphabeta/CD19-depleted stem cell transplant. CDR3 protein: CASSEVLPYNEQFF. As DNA, the CDR3 is TGTGCCAGCAGTGAAGTCCTCCCTTACAATGAGCAGTTCTTC.